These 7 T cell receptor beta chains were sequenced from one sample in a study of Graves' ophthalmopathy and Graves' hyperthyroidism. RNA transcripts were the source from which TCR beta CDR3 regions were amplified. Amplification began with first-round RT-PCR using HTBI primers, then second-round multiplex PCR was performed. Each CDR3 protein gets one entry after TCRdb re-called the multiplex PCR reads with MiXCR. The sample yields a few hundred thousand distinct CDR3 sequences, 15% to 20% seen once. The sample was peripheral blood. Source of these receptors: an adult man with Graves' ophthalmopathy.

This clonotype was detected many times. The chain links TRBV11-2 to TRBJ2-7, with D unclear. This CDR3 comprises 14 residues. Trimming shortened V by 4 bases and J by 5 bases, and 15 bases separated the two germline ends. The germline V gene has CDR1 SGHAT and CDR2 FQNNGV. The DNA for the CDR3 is TGTGCCAGCAGCTCATACGGCCCCGCTCACGAGCAGTACTTC. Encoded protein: CASSSYGPAHEQYF.

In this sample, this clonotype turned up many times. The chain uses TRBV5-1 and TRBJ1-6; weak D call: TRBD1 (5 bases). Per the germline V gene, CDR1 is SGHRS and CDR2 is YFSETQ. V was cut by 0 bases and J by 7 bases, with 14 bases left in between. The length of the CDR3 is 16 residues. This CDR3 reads CASSLDGGAGNSPLHF. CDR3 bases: TGCGCCAGCAGCTTGGATGGAGGGGCTGGAAATTCACCCCTCCACTTT.

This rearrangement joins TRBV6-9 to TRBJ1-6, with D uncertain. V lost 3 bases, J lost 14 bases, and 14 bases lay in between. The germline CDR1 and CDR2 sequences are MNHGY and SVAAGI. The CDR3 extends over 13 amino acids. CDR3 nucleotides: TGTGCCAGCAGTTACTCGAAGGGATCGGCCCTCCACTTT. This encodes CASSYSKGSALHF.

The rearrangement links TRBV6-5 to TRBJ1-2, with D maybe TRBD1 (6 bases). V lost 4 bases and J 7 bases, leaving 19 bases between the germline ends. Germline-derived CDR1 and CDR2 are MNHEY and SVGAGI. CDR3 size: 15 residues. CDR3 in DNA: TGTGCCAGCAGTTTTTATGTGGCAGGGGACCTTGGCTACACCTTC. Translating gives CASSFYVAGDLGYTF.

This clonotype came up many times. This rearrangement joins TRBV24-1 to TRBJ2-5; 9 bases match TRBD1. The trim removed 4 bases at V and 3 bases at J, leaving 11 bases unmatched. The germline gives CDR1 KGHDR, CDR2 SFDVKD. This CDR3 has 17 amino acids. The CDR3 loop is CATSDAAGQGMKETQYF. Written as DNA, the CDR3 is TGTGCCACCAGTGACGCGGCGGGACAGGGTATGAAAGAGACCCAGTACTTC.

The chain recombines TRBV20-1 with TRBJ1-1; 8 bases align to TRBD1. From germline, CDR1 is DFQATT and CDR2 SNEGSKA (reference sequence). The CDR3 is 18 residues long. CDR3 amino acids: CRAYPPGQGYTGNTEAFF. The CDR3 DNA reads TGCAGAGCTTATCCTCCCGGACAGGGATACACGGGGAACACTGAAGCTTTCTTT.

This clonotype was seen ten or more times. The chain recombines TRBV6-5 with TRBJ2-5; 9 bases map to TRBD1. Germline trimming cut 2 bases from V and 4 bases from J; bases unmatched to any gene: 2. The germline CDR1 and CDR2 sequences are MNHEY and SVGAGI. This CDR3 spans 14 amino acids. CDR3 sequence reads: CASSYRDRAETQYF. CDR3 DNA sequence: TGTGCCAGCAGTTACAGGGACAGGGCAGAGACCCAGTACTTC.